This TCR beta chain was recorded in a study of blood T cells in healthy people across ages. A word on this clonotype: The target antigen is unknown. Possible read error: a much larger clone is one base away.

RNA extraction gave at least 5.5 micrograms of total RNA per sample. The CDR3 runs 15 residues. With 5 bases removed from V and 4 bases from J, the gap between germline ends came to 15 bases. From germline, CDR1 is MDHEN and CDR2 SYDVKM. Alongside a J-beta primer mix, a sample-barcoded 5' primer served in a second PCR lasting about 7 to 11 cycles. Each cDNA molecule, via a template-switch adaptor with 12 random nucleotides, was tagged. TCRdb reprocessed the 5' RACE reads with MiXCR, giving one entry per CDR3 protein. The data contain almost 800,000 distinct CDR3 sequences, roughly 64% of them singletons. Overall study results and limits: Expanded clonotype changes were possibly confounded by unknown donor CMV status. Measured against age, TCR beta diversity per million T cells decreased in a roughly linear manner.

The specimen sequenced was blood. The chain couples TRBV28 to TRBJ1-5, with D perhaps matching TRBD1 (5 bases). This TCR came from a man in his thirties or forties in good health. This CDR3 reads CASSTLGLQNQPQHF. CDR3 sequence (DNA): TGTGCCAGCAGTACGTTGGGGCTTCAAAATCAGCCCCAGCATTTT.